A selection of T cell receptor beta chains follows, all from one sample in a study of T cells after somatic rescue of genetic block. TCRdb's table, derived via immunoSEQ multiplex PCR, lists solely in-frame clones and lacks some. The table shows tens of thousands of clones, with approximately 90% occurring only once. Sample: peripheral blood mononuclear cells (PBMCs). These receptors all come from a young woman. Each CDR3 is given with its conserved first and last residue. The D gene is left open where the match is weak. Expanded clones are given a class, and other clones once, few, many or no size at all.

d_gene	abundance	v_gene	j_gene	CDR3nt	CDR3aa
NA	NA	TRBV5-1	TRBJ2-7	TGCGCCAGCAGCTTGGAGTCAGGCGGAGGGGTCTACGAGCAGTACTTC	CASSLESGGGVYEQYF
NA	NA	TRBV9	TRBJ1-1	TGTGCCAGCAGCTTAGGGAGCCCGATGAACACTGAAGCTTTCTTT	CASSLGSPMNTEAFF
TRBD1	NA	TRBV2	TRBJ1-5	TGTGCCAAAGGGGGCCAAGGGAGCAATCAGCCCCAGCATTTT	CAKGGQGSNQPQHF
NA	NA	TRBV4-1	TRBJ2-5	TGCGCCAGCAGCCAGGGGAACGGGCAGTACTTC	CASSQGNGQYF
TRBD2	NA	TRBV28	TRBJ2-2	TGTGCCAGCAGGAGCGGGGTCCCGACCGGGGAGCTGTTTTTT	CASRSGVPTGELFF
NA	NA	TRBV5-5	TRBJ1-5	TGTGCCAGCAGCTTGGAGGGGTTGCGCAATCAGCCCCAGCATTTT	CASSLEGLRNQPQHF
NA	NA	TRBV28	TRBJ2-2	TGTGCCAGCAGTTTAATGAGGAGGTATCAGAACACCGGGGAGCTGTTTTTT	CASSLMRRYQNTGELFF
NA	few	TRBV6-1	TRBJ1-2	TGTGCCAGCAGTGAAGGGGGGACGGGGGCAGATGGCTACACCTTC	CASSEGGTGADGYTF
TRBD1	NA	TRBV6-5	TRBJ2-7	TGTGCCAGCAGTCCAGGTGGGACAGGAATCTTC	CASSPGGTGIF
NA	NA	TRBV7-3	TRBJ2-2	TGTGCCAGCAGCCCCGGGCCATACCCCGGGGAGCTGTTTTTT	CASSPGPYPGELFF
NA	NA	TRBV27	TRBJ1-1	TGTGCCAGCTACCCGACGGCGGCAAACACTGAAGCTTTCTTT	CASYPTAANTEAFF
NA	once	TRBV5-1	TRBJ2-5	TGCGCCAGCACCAGGGTCGAGGGAGAGACCCAGTACTTC	CASTRVEGETQYF
NA	many	TRBV11-3	TRBJ1-5	TGTGCCAGCAGATTCAGGCTCCAGCCCCAGCATTTT	CASRFRLQPQHF
NA	NA	TRBV5-1	TRBJ2-7	TGCGCCAGCAGAGCCGGCAGGGAAGACGAGCAGTACTTC	CASRAGREDEQYF
NA	NA	TRBV18	TRBJ2-6	TGTGCCAGCTCACCGAGGGATGGCCAGACGCGCTCTGGGGCCAACGTCCTGACTTTC	CASSPRDGQTRSGANVLTF
NA	NA	TRBV25-1	TRBJ2-5	TGTGCCAGCAGTGAAGGCAGCCAAGAGACCCAGTACTTC	CASSEGSQETQYF
TRBD2	NA	TRBV19	TRBJ2-1	TGTGCCAGTAGTATAGGAGGCGGGGGTCGGGAAAATGAGCAGTTCTTC	CASSIGGGGRENEQFF
NA	NA	TRBV7-9	TRBJ2-2	TGTGCCAGCAGCTTGGGTGGGTGGAACACCGGGGAGCTGTTTTTT	CASSLGGWNTGELFF
NA	NA	TRBV18	TRBJ1-5	TGTGCCAGCTCACCTGGGCCGCAAAACAGGCAGCCCCAGCATTTT	CASSPGPQNRQPQHF
TRBD2	NA	TRBV9	TRBJ2-5	TGTGCCAGCAGCAGAACGGGGACTAGCTTAGGAGAGACCCAGTACTTC	CASSRTGTSLGETQYF
NA	NA	TRBV5-6	TRBJ1-6	TGTGCCAGCAGCGGCGGCCAGGGATGGTCACCCCTCCACTTT	CASSGGQGWSPLHF
TRBD1	NA	TRBV5-4	TRBJ1-2	TGTGCCAGCAGCAGCGGACAGGGCTTCGTCTATGGCTACACCTTC	CASSSGQGFVYGYTF
NA	NA	TRBV27	TRBJ2-3	TGTGCCAGCAGTCCTCCCGGGGGGCCGCAGTATTTT	CASSPPGGPQYF
NA	once	TRBV5-1	TRBJ2-3	TGCGCCAGCAGCTCAAGCACAGATACGCAGTATTTT	CASSSSTDTQYF
NA	NA	TRBV11-2	TRBJ2-7	TGTGCCAGCAGGATTACAGGAATATCCTACGAGCAGTACTTC	CASRITGISYEQYF
NA	NA	TRBV5-4	TRBJ2-3	TGTGCCAGCAAAGGCGCGTTAAACACAGATACGCAGTATTTT	CASKGALNTDTQYF
NA	once	TRBV6-1	TRBJ1-2	TGTGCCAGCAGTTCCGGCTATGGCTACACCTTC	CASSSGYGYTF
NA	NA	TRBV28	TRBJ1-2	TGTGCCAGCAGTTCATCCCCATTGTACACCTTC	CASSSSPLYTF
NA	once	TRBV19	TRBJ1-1	TGTGCCAGTAGTATGGGGACAAGGAACACTGAAGCTTTCTTT	CASSMGTRNTEAFF
NA	NA	TRBV18	TRBJ2-7	TGTGCCAGCTCACCAGGGACAAATTTCTACGAGCAGTACTTC	CASSPGTNFYEQYF
NA	NA	TRBV2	TRBJ1-5	TGTGCCAGCAGTGCGGCGATGGAGGATCAGCCCCAGCATTTT	CASSAAMEDQPQHF
NA	NA	TRBV6-5	TRBJ2-3	TGTGCCAGCAGGATGGGACACCCTAGCACAGATACGCAGTATTTT	CASRMGHPSTDTQYF
TRBD2	NA	TRBV7-3	TRBJ2-3	TGTGCCAGCAGCTCCCGGGGTAGCGGGGCAGATACGCAGTATTTT	CASSSRGSGADTQYF
NA	NA	TRBV30	TRBJ2-3	TGTGCCTGGGGTTTTGGTGGCGGTGCTAGCACAGATACGCAGTATTTT	CAWGFGGGASTDTQYF
NA	NA	TRBV9	TRBJ2-3	TGTGCCAGCAGCATCGGGACTTTTCAACTAGATACGCAGTATTTT	CASSIGTFQLDTQYF
NA	once	TRBV11-2	TRBJ1-1	TGTGCCAGCAGCCTTCGATGGGGAGACCGGAACACTGAAGCTTTCTTT	CASSLRWGDRNTEAFF
NA	NA	TRBV28	TRBJ2-7	TGTGCCAGCAGTCCGTGGGGGGGGGCGAAGACTAGTCTGGCTGGCGAGCAGTACTTC	CASSPWGGAKTSLAGEQYF
NA	NA	TRBV28	TRBJ1-1	TGTGCCAGCAGCCCACCCGGGCACTACACTGAAGCTTTCTTT	CASSPPGHYTEAFF
TRBD1	NA	TRBV7-6	TRBJ1-5	TGTGCCAGCAGCCTGGGACAGAGCAATCAGCCCCAGCATTTT	CASSLGQSNQPQHF
TRBD1	NA	TRBV9	TRBJ2-2	TGTGCCAGCAGCGTAGGTACAGGGGGAAACACCGGGGAGCTGTTTTTT	CASSVGTGGNTGELFF
NA	NA	TRBV28	TRBJ2-7	TGTGCCAGCAGCCCCAGGCGGCGGATCAACTCCTACGAGCAGTACTTC	CASSPRRRINSYEQYF
TRBD2	NA	TRBV5-4	TRBJ2-1	TGTGCCAGCAGGCGGACTAGCGGGACGTACAATGAGCAGTTCTTC	CASRRTSGTYNEQFF
TRBD1	NA	TRBV30	TRBJ2-7	TGTGCCTGGGGGACCGGGACAGGGCGTCGGGAGCAGTACTTC	CAWGTGTGRREQYF
NA	NA	TRBV27	TRBJ2-5	TGTGCCAGCAGGAGGGGTGGAGAGACCCAGTACTTC	CASRRGGETQYF
NA	NA	TRBV7-9	TRBJ2-1	TGTGCCAGCAGGCAAGACAGCCCCTACAATGAGCAGTTCTTC	CASRQDSPYNEQFF
NA	few	TRBV18	TRBJ1-2	TGTGCCAGCTCACCACCGGTAGCGGCGTTCTTGGACTATGGCTACACCTTC	CASSPPVAAFLDYGYTF
NA	NA	TRBV5-1	TRBJ2-2	TGCGCCAGCCGATTGGGTCTGGCGAACACCGGGGAGCTGTTTTTT	CASRLGLANTGELFF
TRBD1	NA	TRBV27	TRBJ1-2	TGTGCCAGCAGCCAGACAGGGGGCGCCTATGGCTACACCTTC	CASSQTGGAYGYTF
NA	NA	TRBV7-9	TRBJ1-1	TGTGCCAGCAGCCCCATACAGGGAATGAACACTGAAGCTTTCTTT	CASSPIQGMNTEAFF
TRBD1	NA	TRBV7-8	TRBJ1-5	TGTGCCAGCAGCCTCGACAGGGACCAGCCCCAGCATTTT	CASSLDRDQPQHF
TRBD1	NA	TRBV27	TRBJ1-4	TGTGCCAGCAGTCCGTCTCAGGGGGATTGGCCTGCAACTAATGAAAAACTGTTTTTT	CASSPSQGDWPATNEKLFF
TRBD2	NA	TRBV7-3	TRBJ2-3	TGTGCCAGCAGCTTATTAGCGGGGCTTAGCACAGATACGCAGTATTTT	CASSLLAGLSTDTQYF
NA	NA	TRBV19	TRBJ1-1	TGTGCCAGTAGTATCGGGCGGACCCTGAACACTGAAGCTTTCTTT	CASSIGRTLNTEAFF
NA	NA	TRBV19	TRBJ2-3	TGTGCCAGTAGTATCGGGGGAGATACGCAGTATTTT	CASSIGGDTQYF
NA	NA	TRBV6-5	TRBJ1-1	TGTGCCAGCAGTTACGGAAGGGGCACTGAAGCTTTCTTT	CASSYGRGTEAFF